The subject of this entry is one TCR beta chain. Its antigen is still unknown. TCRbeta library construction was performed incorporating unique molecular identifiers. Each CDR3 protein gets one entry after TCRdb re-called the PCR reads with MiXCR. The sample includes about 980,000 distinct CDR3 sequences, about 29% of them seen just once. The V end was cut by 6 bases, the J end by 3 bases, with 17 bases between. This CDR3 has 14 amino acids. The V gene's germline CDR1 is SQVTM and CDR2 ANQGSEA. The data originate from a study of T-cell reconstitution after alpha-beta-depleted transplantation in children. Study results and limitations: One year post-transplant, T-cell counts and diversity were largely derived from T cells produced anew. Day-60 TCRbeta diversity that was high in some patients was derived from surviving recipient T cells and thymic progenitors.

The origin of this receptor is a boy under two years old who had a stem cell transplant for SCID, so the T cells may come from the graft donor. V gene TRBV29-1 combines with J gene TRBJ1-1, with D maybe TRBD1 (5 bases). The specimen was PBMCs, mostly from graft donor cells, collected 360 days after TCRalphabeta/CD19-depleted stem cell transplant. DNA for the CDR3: TGCAGCGTCACCCCCAGGGAAACCTACACTGAAGCTTTCTTT. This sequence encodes CSVTPRETYTEAFF. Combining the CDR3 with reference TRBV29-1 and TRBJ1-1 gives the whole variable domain SAVISQKPSRDICQRGTSLTIQCQVDSQVTMMFWYRQQPGQSLTLIATANQGSEATYESGFVIDKFPISRPNLTFSTLTVSNMSPEDSSIYLCSVTPRETYTEAFFGQGTRLTVV.